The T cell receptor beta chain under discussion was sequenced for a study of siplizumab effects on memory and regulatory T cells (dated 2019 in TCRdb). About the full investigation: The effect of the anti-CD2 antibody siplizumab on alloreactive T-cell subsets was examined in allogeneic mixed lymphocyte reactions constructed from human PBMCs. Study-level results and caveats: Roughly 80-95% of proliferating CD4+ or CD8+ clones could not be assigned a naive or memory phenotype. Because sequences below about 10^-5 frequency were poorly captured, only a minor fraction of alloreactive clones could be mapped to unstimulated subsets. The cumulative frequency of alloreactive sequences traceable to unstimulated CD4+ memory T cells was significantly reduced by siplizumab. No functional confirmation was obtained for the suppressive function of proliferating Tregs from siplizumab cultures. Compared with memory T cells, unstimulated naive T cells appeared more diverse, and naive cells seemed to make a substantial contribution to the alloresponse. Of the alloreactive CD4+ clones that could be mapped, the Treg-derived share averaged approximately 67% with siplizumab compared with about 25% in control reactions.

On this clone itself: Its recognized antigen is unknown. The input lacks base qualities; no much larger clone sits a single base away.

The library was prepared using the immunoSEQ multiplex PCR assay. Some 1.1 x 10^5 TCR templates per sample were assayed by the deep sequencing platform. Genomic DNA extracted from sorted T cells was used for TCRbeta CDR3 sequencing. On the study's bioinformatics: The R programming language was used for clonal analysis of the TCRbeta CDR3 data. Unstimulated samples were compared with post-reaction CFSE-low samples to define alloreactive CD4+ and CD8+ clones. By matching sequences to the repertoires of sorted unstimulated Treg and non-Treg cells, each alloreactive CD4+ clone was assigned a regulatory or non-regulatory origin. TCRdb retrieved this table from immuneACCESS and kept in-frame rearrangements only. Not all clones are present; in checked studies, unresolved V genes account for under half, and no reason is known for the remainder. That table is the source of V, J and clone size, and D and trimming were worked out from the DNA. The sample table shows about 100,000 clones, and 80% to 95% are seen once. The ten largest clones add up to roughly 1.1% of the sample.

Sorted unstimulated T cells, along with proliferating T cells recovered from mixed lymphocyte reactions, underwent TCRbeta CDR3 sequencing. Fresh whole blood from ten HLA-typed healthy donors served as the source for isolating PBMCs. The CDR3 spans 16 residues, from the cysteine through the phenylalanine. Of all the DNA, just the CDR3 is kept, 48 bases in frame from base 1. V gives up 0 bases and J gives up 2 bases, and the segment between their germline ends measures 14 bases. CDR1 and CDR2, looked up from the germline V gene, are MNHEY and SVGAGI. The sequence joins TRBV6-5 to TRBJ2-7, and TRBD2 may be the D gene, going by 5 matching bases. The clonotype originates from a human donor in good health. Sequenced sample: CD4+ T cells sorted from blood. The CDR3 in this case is CASSYSSGSNTYEQYF. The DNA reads TGTGCCAGCAGTTACTCGAGCGGTAGCAACACCTACGAGCAGTACTTC.